These 8 T cell receptor beta chains were sequenced from one sample in a study of type 1 regulatory T cells. TCRdb re-called the reads with MiXCR, one entry per CDR3 protein. The sample lists about 20,000 distinct CDR3 sequences, 10% to 13% seen once, with more than 2.5% in the top ten. Specimen: CD4+ T cells, either the whole sample or a sorted fraction (not recorded which). These receptors all stem from a human donor in good health.

This clonotype was seen repeatedly, ten times or more. The chain joins TRBV12-3 or TRBV12-4 to TRBJ2-3; D not resolved. V shed 3 bases and J shed 1 base, with 11 bases lying between them. This CDR3 is 15 amino acids long. The CDR3 region is CASSFGASRTDTQYF. The CDR3 DNA sequence: TGTGCCAGCAGTTTTGGAGCGTCCCGCACAGATACGCAGTATTTT.

There are many counts of this clonotype. The chain carries TRBV9 and TRBJ2-2; 10 bases line up with TRBD1. With V trimmed by 2 bases and J by 7 bases, 2 bases remained unmatched. The CDR3 sequence is 14 residues long. CDR1 and CDR2 from the germline V gene are SGDLS and YYNGEE. The CDR3 is CASSVGQGNGELFF. The CDR3 DNA follows: TGTGCCAGCAGCGTGGGACAGGGGAACGGGGAGCTGTTTTTT.

This clonotype was seen many times. The V call is TRBV29-1, the J call TRBJ2-7; D remains unclear. Germline CDR1 SQVTM, CDR2 ANQGSEA. The CDR3 covers 13 residues. Trimming stripped 7 bases from V and 0 bases from J, with 13 bases between. The DNA for the CDR3 is TGCAGCGCTGTCAGATCAGTCTCCTACGAGCAGTACTTC. It yields the protein CSAVRSVSYEQYF.

This clonotype was detected only a few times. CDR3 sequence (DNA): TGTGCCAGCAGCCCATGGACTAGCGGGAGAGGGTACAATGAGCAGTTCTTC. This translates into CASSPWTSGRGYNEQFF. The chain couples TRBV7-2 to TRBJ2-1; 13 bases fit TRBD2. Germline CDR1 SGHTA, CDR2 FQGNSA. With 5 bases clipped from V and 4 bases from J, the junction kept 8 bases outside the gene matches. CDR3 length: 17 residues.

The chain uses TRBV5-5 and TRBJ2-3; no clear D. CDR1 and CDR2 from the germline V gene are SGHKS and YYEKEE (reference sequence). V lost 0 bases, J lost 3 bases, and 11 bases lay in between. The CDR3 is 15 amino acids. DNA for the CDR3: TGTGCCAGCAGCTTGGATGGGGATTATACAGATACGCAGTATTTT. Protein product: CASSLDGDYTDTQYF. The full variable domain, with the rest looked up from reference TRBV5-5 and TRBJ2-3, is DAGVTQSPTHLIKTRGQQVTLRCSPISGHKSVSWYQQVLGQGPQFIFQYYEKEERGRGNFPDRFSARQFPNYSSELNVNALLLGDSALYLCASSLDGDYTDTQYFGPGTRLTVL.

By proportion, this clonotype is medium-sized (0.01 to 0.1%). V usage is TRBV2 and J usage is TRBJ2-2; D is unresolved. The ends were cut back, 6 bases at V and 7 bases at J, with 9 bases in the middle. CDR1 and CDR2 (germline): SNHLY, FYNNEI. The CDR3 covers 12 residues. The CDR3 spells CASSLLGGELFF. The DNA of the CDR3 is TGTGCCAGCAGCCTTCTAGGCGGGGAGCTGTTTTTT.

This clonotype was seen a few times. V is TRBV12-3 or TRBV12-4 and J is TRBJ1-1; 9 positions agree with TRBD1. CDR3 length equals 13 residues. Unmatched junction bases numbered 6, after V lost 10 bases and J lost 3 bases. CDR3 sequence (DNA): TGTGCCACCACAAGGACAGGGGACACTGAAGCTTTCTTT. As protein: CATTRTGDTEAFF.

This clonotype appeared many times. The chain carries TRBV7-9 and TRBJ2-3; D gene uncertain. CDR3 length equals 11 residues. Trimming pared 2 bases from V and 3 bases from J, leaving 0 bases between. Germline assignment: CDR1 SEHNR and CDR2 FQNEAQ (reference sequence). This chain's CDR3 is CASSLTDTQYF. CDR3 nucleotide sequence: TGTGCCAGCAGCTTAACAGATACGCAGTATTTT.